This T cell receptor beta chain was captured in a study of CD8+ T cells in alopecia areata. cDNA serving as the sequencing template came from extracted, reverse transcribed RNA. This table comes from immunoSEQ multiplex PCR, and its TCRdb copy is limited to in-frame clones, with some not included. In the table there are more than 150,000 clones, roughly 61% of which are singletons. This CDR3 has 14 residues. Germline CDR1 SQVTM, CDR2 ANQGSEA. Unmatched junction bases numbered 13, after V lost 7 bases and J lost 4 bases. The study's findings and limits: The presence of one nonresponder keeps the tie between baseline CD8+ expansion and response uncertain. The study also sequences resident alphabeta T cells of normal skin in scalp samples.

Treatment denoted: oral pan-JAK inhibitor, 5-10 mg twice daily. Collection of lesional scalp punch biopsies and peripheral blood was performed in alopecia areata patients. This clone has more than one count but fewer than ten. Its antigen is unknown. The material sequenced was CD8+ T cells sorted from blood, taken at week 24, from a patient treated with tofacitinib. This clonotype was obtained from a human donor with alopecia areata. This rearrangement joins TRBV29-1 to TRBJ2-7; 7 nucleotides agree with TRBD1. The CDR3 bases are TGCAGCGCATCGACCGGGACAGTGTTATACGAGCAGTACTTC. Amino acids: CSASTGTVLYEQYF.